The 4 T cell receptor beta chains below were found in one sample sequenced in a study of T cell changes during pregnancy in multiple sclerosis (dated by TCRdb to between 2018 and 2020). Library preparation used the immunoSEQ multiplex PCR assay. As stored in TCRdb, this immuneACCESS dataset retains in-frame rearrangements with V and J assigned. A fraction of the clones does not appear; measured against another copy, unresolved V genes explain less than half of the discrepancy, and the remainder lacks a known reason. The sample has 35,000 to 45,000 clones on record, 70% to 90% of them singletons. The top ten clones comprise roughly 0.87% of the sample. This specimen was CD4+ T cells from peripheral blood mononuclear cells, taken after pregnancy. The receptors shown here come from a female donor with multiple sclerosis, enrolled in a pregnancy study.

V usage is TRBV5-1 and J usage is TRBJ2-1; D might be TRBD2 (5 bases). V gave up 0 bases and J gave up 0 bases, with 7 bases separating them. In germline, CDR1 is SGHRS, CDR2 YFSETQ. The CDR3 consists of 15 residues. The CDR3 coding sequence is TGCGCCAGCAGCTTGGACGGGGACTCCTACAATGAGCAGTTCTTC. Its translation: CASSLDGDSYNEQFF.

This chain connects TRBV5-1 to TRBJ1-2; D is unclear. From germline, CDR1 is SGHRS and CDR2 YFSETQ. The length of the CDR3 is 12 residues. Trimming left V 5 bases short and J 4 bases short, with 9 bases between. The CDR3 protein is CASSDDFYGYTF. The CDR3, as DNA: TGCGCCAGCAGTGACGACTTCTATGGCTACACCTTC.

The chain uses TRBV6-1 and TRBJ1-2; possibly TRBD1 for D (6 bases). The CDR3 spans 17 residues. Trimming pared 4 bases from V and 6 bases from J, leaving 24 bases between. Germline loops: CDR1 MNHNS, CDR2 SASEGT. This chain's CDR3 is CASSVRGAQKVVNGYTF. The CDR3 DNA reads as TGTGCCAGCAGTGTCCGGGGGGCGCAGAAAGTAGTCAATGGCTACACCTTC.

The CDR3 bases are TGCGCCAGCAGGCGAAGAGGAGGGGTCGACTTTGATGAGCAGTTCTTC. Translation gives CASRRRGGVDFDEQFF. J is TRBJ2-1 and V is TRBV5-1; TRBD2 is a possible D gene (6 bases). CDR3 length: 16 residues. Germline assignment: CDR1 SGHRS and CDR2 YFSETQ. V was cut by 5 bases and J by 8 bases, with 23 bases left in between.